The present T cell receptor beta chain was sequenced within a study of preoperative IRX-2 immunotherapy in early breast cancer (dated by TCRdb to about 2019). The germline V gene gives CDR1 as KGHSH and CDR2 as LQKENI. Here V drops 5 bases and J drops 4 bases, and the junction holds 5 bases not matched to any gene. The CDR3 sequence holds 15 residues, the cysteine and phenylalanine included. The read is trimmed to its CDR3 DNA, 45 bases read in frame from base 1. This sample's treatment or condition label indicates: preoperative locoregional IRX-2 cytokine immunotherapy. The samples were obtained from a phase Ib study that tested preoperative, locoregional IRX-2 cytokine immunotherapy meant to prime immune responses. The donors were early-stage breast cancer patients who were given IRX-2 prior to surgery. The library was generated by the immunoSEQ multiplex PCR assay. Sourced from immuneACCESS, this table was stored by TCRdb with only in-frame sequences that have V and J called. A share of the clones is absent; for the studies checked, an unresolved V gene accounts for under half, and the remainder has no known explanation. Present in this sample are about 13,000 clones, roughly 91% of which were seen just once. The ten top clones hold roughly 30% of the sample.

In the case of this clone: Its antigen target is currently unknown. No per-base quality is available; no much larger clone lies one base away.

The sequence was collected from a human donor with breast cancer. The chain couples TRBV18 to TRBJ2-1; TRBD2 aligns with 10 central bases. This specimen was taken from a patient treated with IRX-2 immunotherapy. At the DNA level, the sequence is TGTGCCAGCTCATCTAGCGGGGGCCAGTACAATGAGCAGTTCTTC. This codes for CASSSSGGQYNEQFF.